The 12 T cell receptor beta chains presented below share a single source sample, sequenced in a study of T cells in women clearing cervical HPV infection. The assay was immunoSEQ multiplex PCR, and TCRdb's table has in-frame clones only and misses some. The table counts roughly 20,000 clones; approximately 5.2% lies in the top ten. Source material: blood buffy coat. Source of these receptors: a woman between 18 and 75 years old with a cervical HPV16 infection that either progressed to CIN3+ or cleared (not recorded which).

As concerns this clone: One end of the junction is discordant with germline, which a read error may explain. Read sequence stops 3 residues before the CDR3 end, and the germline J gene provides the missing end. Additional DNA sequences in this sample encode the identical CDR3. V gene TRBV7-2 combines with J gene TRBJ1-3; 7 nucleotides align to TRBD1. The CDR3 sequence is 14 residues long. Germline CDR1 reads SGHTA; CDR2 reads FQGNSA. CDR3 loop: CASSPRQGGNTIYF. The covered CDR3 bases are TGTGCCAGCAGCCCCAGACAGGGAGGAAACACG.

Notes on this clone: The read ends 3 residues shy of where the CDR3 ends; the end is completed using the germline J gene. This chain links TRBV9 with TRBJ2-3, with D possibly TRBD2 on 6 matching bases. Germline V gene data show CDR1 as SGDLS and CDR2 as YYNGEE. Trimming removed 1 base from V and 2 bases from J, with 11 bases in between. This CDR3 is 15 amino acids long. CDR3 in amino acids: CASSVYGGTTDTQYF. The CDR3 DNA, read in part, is TGTGCCAGCAGCGTATATGGGGGGACCACAGATACG.

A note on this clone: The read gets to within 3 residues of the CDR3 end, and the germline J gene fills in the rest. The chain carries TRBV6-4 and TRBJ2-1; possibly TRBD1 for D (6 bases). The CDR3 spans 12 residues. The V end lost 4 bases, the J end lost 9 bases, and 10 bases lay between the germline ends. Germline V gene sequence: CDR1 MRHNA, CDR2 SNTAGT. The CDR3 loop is CASSGGHGEQFF. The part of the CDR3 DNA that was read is TGTGCCAGCAGTGGGGGGCACGGTGAG.

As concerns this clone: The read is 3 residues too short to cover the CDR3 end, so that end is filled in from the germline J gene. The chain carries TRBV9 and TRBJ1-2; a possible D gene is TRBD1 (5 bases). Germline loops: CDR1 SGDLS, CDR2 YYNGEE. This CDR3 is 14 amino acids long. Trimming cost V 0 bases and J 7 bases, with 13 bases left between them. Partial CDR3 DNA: TGTGCCAGCAGCGTAGGAGGGGAAAGTCTTGGC. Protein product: CASSVGGESLG. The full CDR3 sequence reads CASSVGGESLGYTF.

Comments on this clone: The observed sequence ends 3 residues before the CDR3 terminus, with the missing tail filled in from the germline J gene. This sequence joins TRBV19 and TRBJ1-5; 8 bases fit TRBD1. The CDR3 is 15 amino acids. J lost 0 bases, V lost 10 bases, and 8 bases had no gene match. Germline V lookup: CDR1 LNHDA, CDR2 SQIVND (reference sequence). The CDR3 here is CATQLDRVSNQPQHF. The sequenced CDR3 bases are TGTGCCACCCAACTGGACAGGGTTAGCAATCAGCCC.

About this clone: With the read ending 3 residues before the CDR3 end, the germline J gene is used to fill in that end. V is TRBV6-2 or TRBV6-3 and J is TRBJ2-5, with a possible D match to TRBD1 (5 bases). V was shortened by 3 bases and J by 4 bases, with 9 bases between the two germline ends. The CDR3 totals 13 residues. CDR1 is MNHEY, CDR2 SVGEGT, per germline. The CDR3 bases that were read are TGTGCCAGCAGTTATCAGGGCGGAGAGACC. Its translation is CASSYQGGET. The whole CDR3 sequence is CASSYQGGETQYF.

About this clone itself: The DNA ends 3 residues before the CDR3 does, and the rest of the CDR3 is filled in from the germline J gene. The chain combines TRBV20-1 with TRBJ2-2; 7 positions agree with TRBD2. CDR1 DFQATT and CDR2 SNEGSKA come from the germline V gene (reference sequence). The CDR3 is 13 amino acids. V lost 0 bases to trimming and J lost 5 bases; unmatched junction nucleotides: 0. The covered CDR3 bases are TGCAGTGCTAGAGAAGCGGGAACCGGGGAG. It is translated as CSAREAGTGE. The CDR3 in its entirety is CSAREAGTGELFF.

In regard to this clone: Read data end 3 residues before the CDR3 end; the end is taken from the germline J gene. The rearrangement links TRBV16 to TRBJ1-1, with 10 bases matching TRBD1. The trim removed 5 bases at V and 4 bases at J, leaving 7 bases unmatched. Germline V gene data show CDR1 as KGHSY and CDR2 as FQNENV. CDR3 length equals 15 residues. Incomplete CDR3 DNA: TGTGCCAGCAGCAGTTCTTGGACAGGGGGCACTGAA. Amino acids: CASSSSWTGGTE. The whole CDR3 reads CASSSSWTGGTEAFF.

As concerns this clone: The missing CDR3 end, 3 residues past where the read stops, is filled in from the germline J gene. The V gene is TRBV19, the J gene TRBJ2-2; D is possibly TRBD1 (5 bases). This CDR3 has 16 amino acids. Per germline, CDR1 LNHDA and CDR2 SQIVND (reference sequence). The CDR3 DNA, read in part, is TGTGCCAGTAGTATGGATCATGCCTCTGGGGCCAACGTG. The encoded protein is CASSMDHASGANV. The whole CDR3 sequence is CASSMDHASGANVLFF.

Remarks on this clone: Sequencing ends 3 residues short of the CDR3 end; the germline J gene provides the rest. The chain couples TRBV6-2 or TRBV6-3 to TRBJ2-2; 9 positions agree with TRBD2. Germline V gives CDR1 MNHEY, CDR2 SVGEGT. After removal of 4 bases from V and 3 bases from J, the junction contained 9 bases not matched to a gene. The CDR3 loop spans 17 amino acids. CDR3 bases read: TGTGCCAGCAGTTTGGTAGCGGGGGTGGTCTACACCGGGGAG. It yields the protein CASSLVAGVVYTGE. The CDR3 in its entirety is CASSLVAGVVYTGELFF.

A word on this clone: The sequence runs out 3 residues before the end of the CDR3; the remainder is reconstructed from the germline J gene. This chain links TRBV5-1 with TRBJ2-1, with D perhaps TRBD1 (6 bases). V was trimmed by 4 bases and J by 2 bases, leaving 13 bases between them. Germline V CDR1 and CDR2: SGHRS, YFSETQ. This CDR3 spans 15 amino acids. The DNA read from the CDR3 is TGCGCCAGCAGCCCGGGTGGGGGCACCTACAATGAG. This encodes CASSPGGGTYNE. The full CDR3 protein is CASSPGGGTYNEQFF.

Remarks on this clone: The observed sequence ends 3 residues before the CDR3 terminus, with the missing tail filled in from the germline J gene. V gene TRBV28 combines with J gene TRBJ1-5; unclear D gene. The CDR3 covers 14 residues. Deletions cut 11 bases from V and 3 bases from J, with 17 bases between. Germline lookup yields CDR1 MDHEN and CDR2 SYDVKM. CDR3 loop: CAVERLNSNQPQHF. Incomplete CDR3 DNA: TGTGCCGTTGAACGACTGAACTCCAATCAGCCC. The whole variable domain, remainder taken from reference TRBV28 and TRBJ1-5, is DVKVTQSSRYLVKRTGEKVFLECVQDMDHENMFWYRQDPGLGLRLIYFSYDVKMKEKGDIPEGYSVSREKKERFSLILESASTNQTSMYLCAVERLNSNQPQHFGDGTRLSIL.